These 3 T cell receptor beta chains were all obtained from the same sample, sequenced in a study of CD8+CD57+ T cells in acquired aplastic anemia. Sequenced patients had shown CD8+CD57+ cell expansion by flow cytometry. The study profiled TCR beta VDJ and CDR3 using genomic DNA as template. TCRdb recomputed calls from the reads with MiXCR, one row per CDR3 protein. Here the sample spans under 350,000 distinct CDR3 sequences, roughly 59% being singletons. Sequencing input: sorted CD4+, CD8+, or CD8+CD57+ T cells (not recorded which) from PBMCs. The source is a human donor with aplastic anemia.

This clonotype was recorded a few times. The rearrangement uses TRBV9 and TRBJ2-5; no reliable D call. V gave up 0 bases and J gave up 4 bases, with 7 bases separating them. Germline V CDR1 and CDR2: SGDLS, YYNGEE. The CDR3 consists of 13 residues. CDR3 DNA sequence: TGTGCCAGCAGCGTAGACCCTGCAGAGACCCAGTACTTC. Residues: CASSVDPAETQYF.

The rearrangement links TRBV7-2 to TRBJ2-3; weak D call: TRBD2 (6 bases). Trimming took 0 bases from V and 3 from J, leaving 10 bases between them. CDR3 size: 15 residues. The germline V gene has CDR1 SGHTA and CDR2 FQGNSA. In DNA, the CDR3 is TGTGCCAGCAGCTTAGCCGGACTACCGACAGATACGCAGTATTTT. Translated: CASSLAGLPTDTQYF.

Details on this clonotype: One end of the junction varies from germline; a read error may be responsible. V usage is TRBV19 and J usage is TRBJ1-4; D remains ambiguous. Germline CDR1 is LNHDA and CDR2 is SQIVND (reference sequence). The CDR3 consists of 15 residues. CDR3 region: CASSIGGLINERLFF. CDR3 coding DNA: TGTGCCAGTAGTATCGGCGGGCTCATTAATGAAAGACTGTTTTTT. Full variable domain (remainder filled in from reference TRBV19 and TRBJ1-4): DGGITQSPKYLFRKEGQNVTLSCEQNLNHDAMYWYRQDPGQGLRLIYYSQIVNDFQKGDIAEGYSVSREKKESFPLTVTSAQKNPTAFYLCASSIGGLINERLFFGSGTQLSVL.